This T cell receptor (beta chain) was recovered during a study of cytomegalovirus exposure and HLA in healthy donors. Study-level background: In an earlier analysis, around 120 million unique TCR beta sequences were found from approximately 170 million T cells.

Findings and limits, study-wide: Immune exposure data for these donors was limited to CMV serostatus. Later, TCR association rates were found to vary by HLA locus, highest for DRB1 and lowest for HLA-C.

As to this clone: Antigen: not known. One end of the junction does not line up with germline, which may come from a read error.

PCR employed 60 Vbeta and 13 Jbeta primers. In the source study's methods: Tens of millions of unique TCR beta chains, roughly 11 million of them shared, were counted by a later analysis. Assay used: immunoSEQ multiplex PCR; TCRdb lists only in-frame clones, some missing. V and J calls and clone size are as listed in that table; D and trimming were resolved from the DNA. The profile shows over 95,000 clones, 77% of them singletons. Germline V gene lookup returns CDR1 MDHEN and CDR2 SYDVKM. The CDR3 consists of 15 residues. The rearrangement joins TRBV28 to TRBJ1-6; 10 bases agree with TRBD1. This receptor was obtained from a man in his forties in good health and CMV-seropositive. The sequencing input was PBMCs. For the CDR3, the DNA is TGTGTCAGCAGACCCAAACTGACAGGGGGCCTACCCCTCCACTTT. Translated, it gives CVSRPKLTGGLPLHF.